This is a list of T cell receptor beta chains from one sample in a study of cytomegalovirus exposure and HLA in healthy donors. Sequenced by immunoSEQ multiplex PCR; TCRdb stores in-frame clones only, minus some. The data show around 200,000 clones, 75% to 85% seen once. Sequencing input: PBMCs. The receptors were gathered from a woman between 45 and 65 years old in good health and CMV-seronegative. Each CDR3 is given without its conserved first and last residue. Fields, in order: CDR3 protein, V gene.

CDR3aa: ASSMTGNEQF; v_gene: TRBV5-1
CDR3aa: AWRGQGYEQY; v_gene: TRBV30
CDR3aa: SVVPSGTANTDTQY; v_gene: TRBV29-1
CDR3aa: ASSRTGTSGDEQY; v_gene: TRBV5-5
CDR3aa: ASSYGTGANYGYT; v_gene: TRBV6-6
CDR3aa: ASKRGQTNTEAF; v_gene: TRBV27
CDR3aa: ASRPSGSAYEQY; v_gene: TRBV10-2
CDR3aa: ASSQDGGGREGRGQF; v_gene: TRBV4-2
CDR3aa: ASSPRLFGGTEAF; v_gene: TRBV14
CDR3aa: ARRDREDYGYT; v_gene: TRBV2
CDR3aa: ASSFLGTESSPLH; v_gene: TRBV7-9
CDR3aa: ASSTGTSANNEQF; v_gene: TRBV19
CDR3aa: ASSDGTAANEQF; v_gene: TRBV5-4
CDR3aa: ASSWGSGGTGRYGYT; v_gene: TRBV5-4
CDR3aa: ASSTNTGEKAF; v_gene: TRBV7-9
CDR3aa: ASTPRDRGQPQH; v_gene: TRBV28
CDR3aa: ASSLSSGSLPEQY; v_gene: TRBV5-8
CDR3aa: ASSLARDRVLRREKLF; v_gene: TRBV5-6
CDR3aa: ASSGLRGNWDTQY; v_gene: TRBV19
CDR3aa: SASFSGYT; v_gene: TRBV20-1
CDR3aa: ASSDAESSGRVSTDTQY; v_gene: TRBV21-1
CDR3aa: AWSDPSRHTDTQY; v_gene: TRBV30
CDR3aa: ASSPDRQNYGYT; v_gene: TRBV18
CDR3aa: ASSEQVSNQPQH; v_gene: TRBV9
CDR3aa: ASSFGGLNTEAF; v_gene: TRBV28
CDR3aa: AIRGDRTGSNEQY; v_gene: TRBV10-3
CDR3aa: ASRAAGANTGELF; v_gene: TRBV10-1
CDR3aa: ASSATQGQEKLF; v_gene: TRBV7-9
CDR3aa: ASSNPGQGTGELF; v_gene: TRBV19
CDR3aa: ASRGRLAGLGETQY; v_gene: TRBV5-1
CDR3aa: ASSTFLAGGSSASTDTQY; v_gene: TRBV27
CDR3aa: ASSSDKNTEAF; v_gene: TRBV5-1
CDR3aa: ASSYRTSGNNEQF; v_gene: TRBV18
CDR3aa: ASSLDNLNTGELF; v_gene: TRBV5-5
CDR3aa: SVPRNRAKEGYT; v_gene: TRBV29-1
CDR3aa: ASSQLRISGNTIY; v_gene: TRBV4-1
CDR3aa: ASSQSYSAGGSEAF; v_gene: TRBV7-9
CDR3aa: ASSIWAGRGNEQF; v_gene: TRBV19
CDR3aa: ASSVERGEETQY; v_gene: TRBV6-1
CDR3aa: ASSRGAAWNSGNTIY; v_gene: TRBV10-2
CDR3aa: ASRGLAGGRDEQF; v_gene: TRBV7-2
CDR3aa: ASSWGAGRTDTQY; v_gene: TRBV11-2
CDR3aa: ASSTRTSGLDTQY; v_gene: TRBV28
CDR3aa: AIYTGVNTEAF; v_gene: TRBV28
CDR3aa: ASSSRGFGNTIY; v_gene: TRBV5-6
CDR3aa: ASSEGRGANTEAF; v_gene: TRBV2
CDR3aa: ASSSDRGRSNQPQH; v_gene: TRBV28
CDR3aa: ASSLGLNYGYT; v_gene: TRBV5-1
CDR3aa: ASSVTSSGGVDTQY; v_gene: TRBV5-1